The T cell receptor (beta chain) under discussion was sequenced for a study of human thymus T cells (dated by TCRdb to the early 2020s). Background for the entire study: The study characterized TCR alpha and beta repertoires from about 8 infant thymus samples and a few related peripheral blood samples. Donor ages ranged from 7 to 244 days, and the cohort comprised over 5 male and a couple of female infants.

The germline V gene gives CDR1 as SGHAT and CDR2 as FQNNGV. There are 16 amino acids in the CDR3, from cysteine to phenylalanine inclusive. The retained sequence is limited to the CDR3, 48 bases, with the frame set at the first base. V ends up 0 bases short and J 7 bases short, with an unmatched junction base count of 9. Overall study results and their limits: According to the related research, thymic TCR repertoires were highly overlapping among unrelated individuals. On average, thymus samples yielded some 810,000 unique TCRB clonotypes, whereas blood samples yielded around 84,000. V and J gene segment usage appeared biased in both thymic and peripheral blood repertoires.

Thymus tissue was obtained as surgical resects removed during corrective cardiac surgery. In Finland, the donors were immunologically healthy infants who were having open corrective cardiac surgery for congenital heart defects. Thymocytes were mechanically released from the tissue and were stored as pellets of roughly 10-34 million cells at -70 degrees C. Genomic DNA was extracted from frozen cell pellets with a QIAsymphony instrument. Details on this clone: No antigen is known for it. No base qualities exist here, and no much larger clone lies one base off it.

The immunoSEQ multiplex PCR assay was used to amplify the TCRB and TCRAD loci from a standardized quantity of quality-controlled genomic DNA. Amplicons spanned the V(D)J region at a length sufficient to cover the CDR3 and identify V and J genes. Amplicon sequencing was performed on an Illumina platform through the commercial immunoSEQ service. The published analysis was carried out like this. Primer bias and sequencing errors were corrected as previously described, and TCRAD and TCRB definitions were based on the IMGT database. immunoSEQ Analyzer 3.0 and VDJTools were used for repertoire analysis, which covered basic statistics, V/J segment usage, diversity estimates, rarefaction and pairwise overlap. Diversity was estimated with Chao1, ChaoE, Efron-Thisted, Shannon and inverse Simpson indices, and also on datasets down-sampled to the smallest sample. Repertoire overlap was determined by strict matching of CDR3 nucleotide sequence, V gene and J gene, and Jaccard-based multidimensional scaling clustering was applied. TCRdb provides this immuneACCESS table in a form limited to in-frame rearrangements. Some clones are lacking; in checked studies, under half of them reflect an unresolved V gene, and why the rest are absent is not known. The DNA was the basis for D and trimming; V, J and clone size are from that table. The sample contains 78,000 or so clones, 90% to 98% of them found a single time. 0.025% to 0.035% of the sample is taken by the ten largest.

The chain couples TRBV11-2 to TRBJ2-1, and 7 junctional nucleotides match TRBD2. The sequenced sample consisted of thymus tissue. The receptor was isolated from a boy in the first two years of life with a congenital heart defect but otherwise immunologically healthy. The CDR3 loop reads CASSLDRAGDRNEQFF. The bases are TGTGCCAGCAGCTTAGATCGGGCGGGAGATAGGAATGAGCAGTTCTTC.